This T cell receptor beta chain is from a study of OX40 agonist ivuxolimab in advanced cancers. Study details: Allowance was made for prior anti-PD-1, anti-PD-L1 or anti-CTLA-4 therapy, and 40% to 45% had some.

TCRdb keeps only in-frame clones here, not all; method: immunoSEQ multiplex PCR. The table includes roughly 92,000 clones, around 80% detected once. Losses at the gene ends were 0 bases for V and 6 bases for J; bases not matched to a gene: 2. The germline CDR1 and CDR2 sequences are SGDLS and YYNGEE. The length of the CDR3 is 15 residues. The V call is TRBV9, the J call TRBJ1-4; 10 nucleotides line up with TRBD1. The specimen was CD4+ or CD8+ T cells sorted from blood, collected in a trial of the OX40 agonist ivuxolimab. The receptor comes from an adult with an advanced solid tumor such as melanoma, head and neck, liver or kidney cancer. Here the CDR3 DNA reads TGTGCCAGCAGCGTAGACGGGACAGGGGATGAAAAACTGTTTTTT. Translation: CASSVDGTGDEKLFF.